This passage covers 7 T cell receptor beta chains from one sample sequenced in a study of radiation and T cells in renal cell carcinoma. TCRdb's table, derived via immunoSEQ multiplex PCR, lists solely in-frame clones and lacks some. The sample lists 100,000 to 150,000 clones; roughly four fifths were seen once. The sample's time point: blood 2 weeks post-SBRT. Noted treatment: 15 Gy SBRT to primary tumor, nephrectomy 4 weeks later. The starting material was blood, obtained from a patient whose treatment included radiotherapy and nephrectomy. These receptors were taken from a man aged 50-59 years with renal cell carcinoma.

The chain links TRBV30 to TRBJ1-1, with D tentatively TRBD1 (5 bases). Trimming took off 3 bases at V and 4 bases at J, with 12 bases between the two ends. The germline CDR1 and CDR2 sequences are GTSNPN and SVGIG (reference sequence). The CDR3 consists of 13 residues. CDR3 DNA sequence: TGTGCCTGGAGGTGGGGGGGGAGCACTGAAGCTTTCTTT. Protein product: CAWRWGGSTEAFF.

The V and J genes are TRBV5-1 and TRBJ1-2, with D unresolved. CDR3 length: 14 residues. Between the trimmed V and J ends, which lost 7 bases and 4 bases, there was a span of 17 bases. Per the germline V gene, CDR1 is SGHRS and CDR2 is YFSETQ. The CDR3 is CASSNTVTAYGYTF. The CDR3 region has the DNA TGCGCCAGCTCAAACACGGTGACTGCCTATGGCTACACCTTC.

The chain carries TRBV19 and TRBJ2-2; D may be TRBD1 (6 bases). Germline CDR1 is LNHDA and CDR2 is SQIVND (reference sequence). The CDR3 totals 18 residues. Trimming left V 6 bases short and J 0 bases short, with 20 bases between. CDR3 bases: TGTGCCAGTAGGCCTATTGGGGGCGCACGGTCGAACACCGGGGAGCTGTTTTTT. It codes for CASRPIGGARSNTGELFF. Full variable domain (remainder filled in from reference TRBV19 and TRBJ2-2): DGGITQSPKYLFRKEGQNVTLSCEQNLNHDAMYWYRQDPGQGLRLIYYSQIVNDFQKGDIAEGYSVSREKKESFPLTVTSAQKNPTAFYLCASRPIGGARSNTGELFFGEGSRLTVL.

This clone was seen a handful of times. V usage is TRBV15 and J usage is TRBJ1-1; D is unresolved. V was clipped by 5 bases and J by 1 base, with 11 bases between them. The V gene's germline CDR1 is LNHNV and CDR2 YYDKDF (reference sequence). This CDR3 spans 14 amino acids. In DNA, the CDR3 is TGTGCCACCAGCTTCTGGACCGGGAACACTGAAGCTTTCTTT. Translating gives CATSFWTGNTEAFF.

The J gene is TRBJ2-5, the V gene TRBV6-1; no firm D call. The ends were cut back, 6 bases at V and 1 base at J, with 15 bases in the middle. The CDR3 runs 15 residues. Germline V CDR1 and CDR2: MNHNS, SASEGT. CDR3 protein: CASRDVDVPQETQYF. CDR3 bases: TGTGCCAGCAGGGACGTGGACGTTCCCCAAGAGACCCAGTACTTC.

This chain joins TRBV5-1 and TRBJ2-7, with unresolved D. V gave up 1 base and J gave up 1 base, with 9 bases separating them. The germline V gene encodes CDR1 SGHRS and CDR2 YFSETQ. CDR3 size: 14 residues. CDR3 DNA: TGCGCCAGCAGCTTGCTGGAAGGATCCTACGAGCAGTACTTC. This translates into CASSLLEGSYEQYF.

The rearrangement links TRBV4-1 to TRBJ2-1; D is undetermined. V lost 0 bases and J lost 2, with 11 bases in between. The CDR3 loop spans 16 amino acids. Germline CDR1 reads MGHRA; CDR2 reads YSYEKL. The CDR3 DNA is TGCGCCAGCAGCCAAGACATAGGATACACCTACAATGAGCAGTTCTTC. This gives the protein CASSQDIGYTYNEQFF.